The 20 T cell receptor beta chains reported below all come from one sample, sequenced in a study of blood T cells in healthy people across ages. It was with a sample-barcoded 5' primer and a J-beta primer mix that a second PCR of roughly 6 to 12 cycles was run. Each CDR3 protein is one row after TCRdb ran MiXCR on the 5' RACE reads. The data hold more than 700,000 distinct CDR3 sequences, with about 55% observed a single time. Specimen: blood. The origin of the receptors is an elderly man in good health.

J is TRBJ2-2 and V is TRBV5-1; 7 nucleotides align to TRBD1. Trimming removed 2 bases from V and 1 base from J; junction bases left unmatched: 5. Per the germline V gene, CDR1 is SGHRS and CDR2 is YFSETQ. The CDR3 loop spans 16 amino acids. The CDR3 DNA reads TGCGCCAGCAGCTTAACAGGGGACCGGAACACCGGGGAGCTGTTTTTT. Its protein is CASSLTGDRNTGELFF.

This clonotype was observed a few times. J is TRBJ1-1 and V is TRBV20-1; 7 bases fit TRBD1. Germline lookup yields CDR1 DFQATT and CDR2 SNEGSKA (reference sequence). The J segment lost 1 base and the V segment lost 2 bases, leaving 1 base of the junction unmatched. The CDR3 contains 13 residues. In DNA form, the CDR3 reads TGCAGTGCTAGAAGGACAGGGAACACTGAAGCTTTCTTT. Translating it yields CSARRTGNTEAFF.

This clonotype has a single count. The rearrangement joins TRBV6-5 to TRBJ2-1; 14 bases align to TRBD2. Trimming removed 2 bases from V and 2 bases from J; junction bases left unmatched: 5. The CDR3 length is 18 residues. Germline V gene data show CDR1 as MNHEY and CDR2 as SVGAGI. The DNA for the CDR3 is TGTGCCAGCAGTTACACCGGACTAGCGGGAGGCCCCTACAATGAGCAGTTCTTC. Its protein is CASSYTGLAGGPYNEQFF.

This sequence joins TRBV24-1 and TRBJ2-1; D uncertain. CDR1 is KGHDR, CDR2 SFDVKD, per germline. The CDR3 has 13 amino acids. The V and J ends lost 3 bases and 13 bases respectively, with 15 bases between them. The CDR3 region is CATSDPATWFQFF. CDR3 coding DNA: TGTGCCACCAGTGATCCGGCGACCTGGTTCCAGTTCTTC.

The V gene is TRBV27, the J gene TRBJ2-7; 11 nucleotides align to TRBD2. With V trimmed by 8 bases and J by 7 bases, 10 bases remained unmatched. Germline V gives CDR1 MNHEY, CDR2 SMNVEV (reference sequence). This CDR3 is built from 14 residues. CDR3 DNA sequence: TGTGCCAGCCGGGGACTAGCGGCAAACAATGAGCAGTACTTC. Protein sequence: CASRGLAANNEQYF.

This clonotype has a handful of counts. This sequence joins TRBV7-2 and TRBJ1-4, with D unclear. Germline V gene data show CDR1 as SGHTA and CDR2 as FQGNSA. This CDR3 has 13 amino acids. The ends were cut back, 0 bases at V and 10 bases at J, with 9 bases in the middle. The CDR3 region is CASSLAGFRKLFF. The DNA of the CDR3 is TGTGCCAGCAGCTTAGCAGGGTTTCGAAAACTGTTTTTT.

This clonotype was counted only a few times. This rearrangement joins TRBV7-2 to TRBJ2-3, with 9 bases identical to TRBD2. Per the germline V gene, CDR1 is SGHTA and CDR2 is FQGNSA. This CDR3 region has 16 residues. The ends lost 2 bases at V and 5 bases at J; junction bases unmatched: 8. CDR3 sequence reads: CASSLSPSGTVDTQYF. CDR3 in DNA: TGTGCCAGCAGCTTAAGTCCTAGCGGGACGGTAGATACGCAGTATTTT.

This chain links TRBV21-1 with TRBJ2-7. TRBV21-1 counts as a pseudogene. The CDR3 runs 14 residues. The CDR3 region is CASSKVGRAREQYF. CDR3 coding DNA: TGTGCCAGCAGCAAAGTCGGCAGAGCGCGGGAGCAGTACTTC.

This clonotype appeared a few times. This sequence joins TRBV20-1 and TRBJ2-7; 8 bases line up with TRBD2. The CDR3 spans 13 residues. Germline values: CDR1 DFQATT, CDR2 SNEGSKA (reference sequence). V shed 6 bases, J shed 5 bases, and the junction held 9 bases outside the gene matches. The DNA for the CDR3 is TGCAGTGCCCGGGGAGCGGGAGATCACGAGCAGTACTTC. It encodes CSARGAGDHEQYF.

This rearrangement joins TRBV9 to TRBJ1-4, with 10 bases that match TRBD1. V shed 3 bases and J 8 bases; nucleotides not matched to a gene: 7. CDR3 length: 15 amino acids. Germline CDR1 is SGDLS and CDR2 is YYNGEE. CDR3 residues: CASSARDRGGEKLFF. The CDR3, as DNA: TGTGCCAGCAGCGCACGGGACAGGGGAGGAGAAAAACTGTTTTTT.

The chain carries TRBV10-1 and TRBJ2-3, with 8 bases lining up with TRBD2. This CDR3 is 14 amino acids long. Per the germline V gene, CDR1 is WNHNN and CDR2 is SYGVQD (reference sequence). The J segment lost 14 bases and the V segment lost 0 bases, leaving 10 bases of the junction unmatched. The CDR3 loop reads CASSESGGGRYAYF. CDR3 nucleotides: TGCGCCAGCAGTGAGTCCGGGGGGGGCAGATACGCGTATTTT.

The genes are TRBV18 and TRBJ2-7, with 7 bases fitting TRBD2. Trimming removed 3 bases from V and 3 bases from J; junction bases left unmatched: 8. Germline CDR1 is KGHSH and CDR2 is LQKENI. This CDR3 comprises 15 residues. In DNA form, the CDR3 reads TGTGCCAGCTCACCGGAGCGGGATTCTAGCTACGAGCAGTACTTC. Translating gives CASSPERDSSYEQYF. The full variable domain, its missing parts supplied by reference TRBV18 and TRBJ2-7, is NAGVMQNPRHLVRRRGQEARLRCSPMKGHSHVYWYRQLPEEGLKFMVYLQKENIIDESGMPKERFSAEFPKEGPSILRIQQVVRGDSAAYFCASSPERDSSYEQYFGPGTRLTVT.

The chain combines TRBV20-1 with TRBJ2-7; no clear D gene. This CDR3 spans 14 amino acids. Per germline, CDR1 DFQATT and CDR2 SNEGSKA (reference sequence). With 5 bases removed from V and 3 bases from J, the gap between germline ends came to 17 bases. Here the CDR3 DNA reads TGCAGTGCTGTCCCGGCCCTTTCTCTCTACGAGCAGTACTTC. Amino acids: CSAVPALSLYEQYF.

The V gene is TRBV6-6, the J gene TRBJ2-4; the D is unclear. Near its end, the DNA agrees better with TRBJ2-7, so the J call may be wrong. The CDR3 extends over 14 amino acids. The germline gives CDR1 MNHNY, CDR2 SVGAGI (reference sequence). The chain's CDR3 is CASRIPSSSYEQYF. The CDR3 nucleotides read TGTGCCAGCAGGATACCATCGAGCTCCTACGAGCAGTACTTC.

The genes are TRBV19 and TRBJ2-7; either TRBD1 or TRBD2 may supply D (5 bases each). The CDR3 is made up of 11 amino acids. V gave up 10 bases and J gave up 4 bases, with 11 bases separating them. Germline assignment: CDR1 LNHDA and CDR2 SQIVND (reference sequence). The CDR3: CATRGVYEQYF. The CDR3 DNA is TGTGCCACAAGGGGAGTATACGAGCAGTACTTC.

This clonotype was detected a few times. The chain carries TRBV27 and TRBJ2-1, with D perhaps TRBD1 or TRBD2 (5 bases each). V was cut by 1 base and J by 3 bases, with 7 bases left in between. The CDR3 extends over 14 amino acids. Germline values: CDR1 MNHEY, CDR2 SMNVEV (reference sequence). CDR3 coding DNA: TGTGCCAGCAGTTTATGGGGGATCTACAATGAGCAGTTCTTC. Translation: CASSLWGIYNEQFF.

Concerning this clonotype itself: Being one base from a much bigger clone, this may be a read error. The V gene is TRBV4-1, the J gene TRBJ2-4; 12 bases line up with TRBD2. The end of the DNA fits TRBJ2-7 better, so the J call may be wrong. The germline V gene encodes CDR1 MGHRA and CDR2 YSYEKL. The CDR3 runs to 15 residues. The CDR3: CASGQPTSGRVEQYF. CDR3 DNA: TGCGCCAGCGGCCAACCGACTAGCGGGAGAGTCGAGCAGTACTTC.

This clonotype has a count of ten or more. The J gene is TRBJ2-7, the V gene TRBV29-1; the match to TRBD1 covers 8 bases. The junction had 13 bases not matched to a gene; V was cut back by 6 bases and J by 6 bases. In germline, CDR1 is SQVTM, CDR2 ANQGSEA. This CDR3 is built from 14 residues. The CDR3 loop is CSVDDRGGKSEQYF. The CDR3 region has the DNA TGCAGCGTAGACGACAGGGGAGGAAAAAGCGAGCAGTACTTC.

The rearrangement joins TRBV3-1 to TRBJ2-7; a possible D gene is TRBD2 (7 bases). The CDR3 is 15 amino acids. V was clipped by 0 bases and J by 0 bases, with 9 bases between them. The germline V gene has CDR1 LGHDT and CDR2 YNNKEL (reference sequence). The CDR3: CASSQDRGASYEQYF. The CDR3 DNA reads as TGTGCCAGCAGCCAAGATCGGGGGGCCTCCTACGAGCAGTACTTC.

This clonotype was observed a few times. CDR3 DNA sequence: TGTGCCAGCAGCCAATCACCCTGGCGGACGCGGCACAGATACGCGTATTTT. It is translated as CASSQSPWRTRHRYAYF. This chain links TRBV14 with TRBJ2-3; D call uncertain. The CDR3 is 17 amino acids. The V end was cut by 2 bases, the J end by 14 bases, with 29 bases between. CDR1 SGHDN and CDR2 FVKESK come from the germline V gene.